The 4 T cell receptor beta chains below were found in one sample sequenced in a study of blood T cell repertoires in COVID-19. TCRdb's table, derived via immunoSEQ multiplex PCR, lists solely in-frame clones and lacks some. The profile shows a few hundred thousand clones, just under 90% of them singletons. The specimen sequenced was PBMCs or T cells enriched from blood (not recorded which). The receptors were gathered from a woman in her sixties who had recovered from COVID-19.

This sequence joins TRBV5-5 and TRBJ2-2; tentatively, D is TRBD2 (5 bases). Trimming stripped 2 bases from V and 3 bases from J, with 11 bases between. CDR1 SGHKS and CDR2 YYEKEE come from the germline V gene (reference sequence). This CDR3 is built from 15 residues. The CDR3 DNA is TGTGCCAGCAGCTTACTACCGCGGGACACCGGGGAGCTGTTTTTT. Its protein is CASSLLPRDTGELFF.

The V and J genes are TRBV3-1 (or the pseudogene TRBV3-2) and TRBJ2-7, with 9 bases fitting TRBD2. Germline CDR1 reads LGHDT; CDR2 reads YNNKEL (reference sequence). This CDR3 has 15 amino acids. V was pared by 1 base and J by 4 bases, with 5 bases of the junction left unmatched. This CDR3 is CASSQVERGAYEQYF. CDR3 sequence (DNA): TGTGCCAGCAGCCAAGTGGAGCGGGGGGCATACGAGCAGTACTTC.

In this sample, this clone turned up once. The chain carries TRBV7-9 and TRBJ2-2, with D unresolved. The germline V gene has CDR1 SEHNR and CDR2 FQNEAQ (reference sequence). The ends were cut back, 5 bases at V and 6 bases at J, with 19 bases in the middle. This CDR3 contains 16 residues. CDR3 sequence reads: CASSPPGFTGSGELFF. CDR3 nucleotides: TGTGCCAGCAGCCCGCCCGGGTTTACGGGTTCCGGGGAGCTGTTTTTT. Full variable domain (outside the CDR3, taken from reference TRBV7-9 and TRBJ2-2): DTGVSQNPRHKITKRGQNVTFRCDPISEHNRLYWYRQTLGQGPEFLTYFQNEAQLEKSRLLSDRFSAERPKGSFSTLEIQRTEQGDSAMYLCASSPPGFTGSGELFFGEGSRLTVL.

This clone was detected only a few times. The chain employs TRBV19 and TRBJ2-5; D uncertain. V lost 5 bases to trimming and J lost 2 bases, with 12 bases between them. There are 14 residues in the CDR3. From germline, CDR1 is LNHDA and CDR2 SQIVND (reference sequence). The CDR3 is CASSPTGVQETQYF. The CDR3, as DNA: TGTGCCAGTAGTCCCACCGGAGTTCAAGAGACCCAGTACTTC.